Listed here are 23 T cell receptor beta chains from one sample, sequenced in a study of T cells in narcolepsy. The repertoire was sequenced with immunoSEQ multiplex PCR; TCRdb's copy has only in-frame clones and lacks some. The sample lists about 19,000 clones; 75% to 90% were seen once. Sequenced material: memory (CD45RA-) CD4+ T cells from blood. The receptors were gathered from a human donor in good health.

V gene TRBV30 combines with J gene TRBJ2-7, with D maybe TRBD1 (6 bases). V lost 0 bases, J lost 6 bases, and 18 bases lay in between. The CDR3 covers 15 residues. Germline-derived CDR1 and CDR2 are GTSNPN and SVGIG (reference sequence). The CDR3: CAWSVGGLGVSEQYF. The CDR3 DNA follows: TGTGCCTGGAGTGTAGGGGGTCTCGGGGTATCCGAGCAGTACTTC. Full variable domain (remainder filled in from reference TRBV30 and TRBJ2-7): SQTIHQWPATLVQPVGSPLSLECTVEGTSNPNLYWYRQAAGRGLQLLFYSVGIGQISSEVPQNLSASRPQDRQFILSSKKLLLSDSGFYLCAWSVGGLGVSEQYFGPGTRLTVT.

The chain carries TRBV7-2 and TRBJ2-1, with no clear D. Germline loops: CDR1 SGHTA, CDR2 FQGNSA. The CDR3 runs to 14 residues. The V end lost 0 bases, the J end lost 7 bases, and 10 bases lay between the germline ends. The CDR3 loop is CASSLANGGNEQFF. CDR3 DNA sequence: TGTGCCAGCAGCTTAGCGAATGGCGGTAATGAGCAGTTCTTC.

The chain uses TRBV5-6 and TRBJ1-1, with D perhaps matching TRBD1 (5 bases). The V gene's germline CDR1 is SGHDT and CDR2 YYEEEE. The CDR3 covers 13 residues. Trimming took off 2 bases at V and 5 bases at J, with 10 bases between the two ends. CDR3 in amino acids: CASSFSGRTEAFF. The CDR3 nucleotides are TGTGCCAGCAGCTTCTCAGGGAGAACTGAAGCTTTCTTT.

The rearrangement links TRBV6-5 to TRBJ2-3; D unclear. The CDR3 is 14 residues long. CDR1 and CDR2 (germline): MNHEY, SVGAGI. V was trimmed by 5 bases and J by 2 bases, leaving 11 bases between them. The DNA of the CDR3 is TGTGCCAGCAGTACGGCCGATTACACAGATACGCAGTATTTT. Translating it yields CASSTADYTDTQYF.

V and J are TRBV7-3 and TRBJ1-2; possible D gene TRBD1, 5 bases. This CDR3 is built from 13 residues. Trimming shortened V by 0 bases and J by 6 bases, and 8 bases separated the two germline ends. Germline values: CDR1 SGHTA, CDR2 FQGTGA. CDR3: CASSLTQGNGYTF. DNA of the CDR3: TGTGCCAGCAGCTTAACGCAGGGTAATGGCTACACCTTC.

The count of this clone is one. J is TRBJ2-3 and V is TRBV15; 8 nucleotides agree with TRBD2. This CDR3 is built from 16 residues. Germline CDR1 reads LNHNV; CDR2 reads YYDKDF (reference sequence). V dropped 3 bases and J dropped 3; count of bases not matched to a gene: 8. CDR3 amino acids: CATSSGLASLTDTQYF. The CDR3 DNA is TGTGCCACCAGCAGCGGACTAGCCAGTTTGACAGATACGCAGTATTTT.

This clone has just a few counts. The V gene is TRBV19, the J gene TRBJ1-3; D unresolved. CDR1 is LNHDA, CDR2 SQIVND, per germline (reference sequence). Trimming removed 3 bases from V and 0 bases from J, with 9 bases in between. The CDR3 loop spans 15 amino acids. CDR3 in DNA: TGTGCCAGTAGTATCGCCAGTCTCTCTGGAAACACCATATATTTT. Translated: CASSIASLSGNTIYF. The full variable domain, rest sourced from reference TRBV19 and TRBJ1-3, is DGGITQSPKYLFRKEGQNVTLSCEQNLNHDAMYWYRQDPGQGLRLIYYSQIVNDFQKGDIAEGYSVSREKKESFPLTVTSAQKNPTAFYLCASSIASLSGNTIYFGEGSWLTVV.

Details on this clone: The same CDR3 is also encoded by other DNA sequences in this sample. This chain's CDR3 is CASSYSRVYNEQFF. The CDR3 DNA reads as TGTGCCAGCAGTTACTCGAGAGTTTACAATGAGCAGTTCTTC. This chain connects TRBV6-5 to TRBJ2-1, with D hard to call. V was pared by 0 bases and J by 4 bases, with 7 bases between. Germline CDR1 is MNHEY and CDR2 is SVGAGI. CDR3 length: 14 amino acids.

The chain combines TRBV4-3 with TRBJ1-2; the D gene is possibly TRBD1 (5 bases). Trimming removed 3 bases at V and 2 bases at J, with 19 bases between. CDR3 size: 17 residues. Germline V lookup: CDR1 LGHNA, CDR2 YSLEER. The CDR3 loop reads CASSQGDGGSRNYGYTF. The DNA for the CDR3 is TGCGCCAGCAGCCAGGGGGACGGGGGGTCCCGGAACTATGGCTACACCTTC.

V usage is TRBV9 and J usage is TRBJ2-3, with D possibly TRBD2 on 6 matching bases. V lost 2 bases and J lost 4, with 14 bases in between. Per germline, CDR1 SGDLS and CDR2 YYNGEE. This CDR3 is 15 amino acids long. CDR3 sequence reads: CASSVLALGPDTQYF. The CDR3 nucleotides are TGTGCCAGCAGCGTCCTAGCGCTTGGGCCAGATACGCAGTATTTT.

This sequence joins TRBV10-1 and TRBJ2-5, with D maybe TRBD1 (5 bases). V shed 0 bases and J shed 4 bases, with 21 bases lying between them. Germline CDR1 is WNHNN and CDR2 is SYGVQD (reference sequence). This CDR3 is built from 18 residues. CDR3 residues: CASSESEYDSAPRETQYF. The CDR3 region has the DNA TGCGCCAGCAGTGAGTCGGAATATGACAGTGCCCCAAGAGAGACCCAGTACTTC.

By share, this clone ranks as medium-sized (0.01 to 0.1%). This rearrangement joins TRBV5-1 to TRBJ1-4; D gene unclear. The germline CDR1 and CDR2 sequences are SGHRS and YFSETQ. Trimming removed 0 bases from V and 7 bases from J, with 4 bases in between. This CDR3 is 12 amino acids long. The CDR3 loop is CASSLGGEKLFF. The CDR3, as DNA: TGCGCCAGCAGCTTGGGTGGTGAAAAACTGTTTTTT.

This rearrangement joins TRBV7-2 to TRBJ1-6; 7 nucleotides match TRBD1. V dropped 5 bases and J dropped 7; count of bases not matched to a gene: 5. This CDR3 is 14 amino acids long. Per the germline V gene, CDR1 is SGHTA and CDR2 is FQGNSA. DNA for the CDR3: TGTGCCAGCAGCCGACAGGGTCAAAATTCACCCCTCCACTTT. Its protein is CASSRQGQNSPLHF.

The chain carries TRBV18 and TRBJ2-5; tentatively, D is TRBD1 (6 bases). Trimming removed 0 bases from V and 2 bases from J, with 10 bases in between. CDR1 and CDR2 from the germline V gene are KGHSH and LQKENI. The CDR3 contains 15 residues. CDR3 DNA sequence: TGTGCCAGCTCACCACCGGGGGCGGTTCAAGAGACCCAGTACTTC. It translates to CASSPPGAVQETQYF.

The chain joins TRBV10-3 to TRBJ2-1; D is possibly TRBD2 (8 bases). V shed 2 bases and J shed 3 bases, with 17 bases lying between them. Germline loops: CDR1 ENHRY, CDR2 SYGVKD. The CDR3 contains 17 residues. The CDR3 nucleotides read TGTGCCATCAGTGAGAAGGACAGGACTAGCTACTACAATGAGCAGTTCTTC. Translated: CAISEKDRTSYYNEQFF.

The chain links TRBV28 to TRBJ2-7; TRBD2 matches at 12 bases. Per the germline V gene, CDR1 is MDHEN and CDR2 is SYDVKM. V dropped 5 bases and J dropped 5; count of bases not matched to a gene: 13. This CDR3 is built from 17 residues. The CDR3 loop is CASSHRLAGVSFDEQYF. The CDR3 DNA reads TGTGCCAGCAGTCATAGACTAGCGGGGGTATCTTTCGACGAGCAGTACTTC.

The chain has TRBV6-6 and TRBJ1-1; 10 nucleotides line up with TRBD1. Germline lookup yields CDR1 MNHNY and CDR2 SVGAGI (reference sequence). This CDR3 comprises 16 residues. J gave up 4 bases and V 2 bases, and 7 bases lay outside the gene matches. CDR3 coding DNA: TGTGCCAGCAGTTACCGACAGGGGGCGGGGGGCACTGAAGCTTTCTTT. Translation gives CASSYRQGAGGTEAFF.

As DNA, the CDR3 is TGTGCCAGCAGCATTGACGGGGGCACCTACAATGAGCAGTTCTTC. Its translation is CASSIDGGTYNEQFF. This chain connects TRBV7-9 to TRBJ2-1; D may match TRBD1 or TRBD2 (6 bases each). Germline CDR1 SEHNR, CDR2 FQNEAQ (reference sequence). The ends were cut back, 5 bases at V and 2 bases at J, with 13 bases in the middle. The CDR3 is 15 residues long.

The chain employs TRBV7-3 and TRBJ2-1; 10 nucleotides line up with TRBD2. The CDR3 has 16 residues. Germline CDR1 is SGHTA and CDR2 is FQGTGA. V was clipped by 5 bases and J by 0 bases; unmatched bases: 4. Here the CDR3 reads CASSKASGSSYNEQFF. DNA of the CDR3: TGTGCCAGCAGCAAAGCTAGCGGGAGCTCCTACAATGAGCAGTTCTTC.

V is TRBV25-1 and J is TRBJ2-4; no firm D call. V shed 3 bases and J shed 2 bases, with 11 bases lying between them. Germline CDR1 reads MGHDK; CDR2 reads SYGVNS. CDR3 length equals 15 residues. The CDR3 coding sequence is TGTGCCAGCAGTGATTTTCTAGGGCCCAAAAACATTCAGTACTTC. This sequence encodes CASSDFLGPKNIQYF.

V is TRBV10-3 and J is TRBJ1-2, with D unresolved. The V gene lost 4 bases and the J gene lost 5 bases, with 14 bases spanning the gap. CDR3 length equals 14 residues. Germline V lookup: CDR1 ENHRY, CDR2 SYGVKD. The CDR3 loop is CAISVEGLGYGYTF. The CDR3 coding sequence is TGTGCCATCAGTGTGGAGGGCCTGGGATATGGCTACACCTTC.

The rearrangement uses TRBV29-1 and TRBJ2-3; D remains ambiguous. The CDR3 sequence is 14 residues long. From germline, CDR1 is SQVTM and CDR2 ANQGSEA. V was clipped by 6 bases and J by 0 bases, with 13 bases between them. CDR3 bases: TGCAGCGTCCGCCACTTCCGGAGCACAGATACGCAGTATTTT. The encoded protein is CSVRHFRSTDTQYF.

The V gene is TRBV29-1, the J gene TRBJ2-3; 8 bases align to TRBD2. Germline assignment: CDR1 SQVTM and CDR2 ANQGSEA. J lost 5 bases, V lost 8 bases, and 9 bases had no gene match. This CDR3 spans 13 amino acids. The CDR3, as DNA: TGCAGCAGCACGGGACTAGTCATAGATACGCAGTATTTT. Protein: CSSTGLVIDTQYF.